A selection of T cell receptor beta chains follows, all from one sample in a study of cytomegalovirus exposure and HLA in healthy donors. The assay was immunoSEQ multiplex PCR, and TCRdb's table has in-frame clones only and misses some. The data contain some 30,000 clones, roughly 89% of them seen just once; the ten biggest clones take up around 2.5%. The sample taken for sequencing was PBMCs. The receptors were sampled from a boy younger than 18 in good health and CMV-seronegative. Both conserved end residues are part of each CDR3. Fields, in order: J gene, V gene, clone size, D gene, CDR3 DNA, CDR3 protein. A D gene is named only where the DNA matches it firmly. The size entry is marked missing in some rows and otherwise reads once, few, many or a size class.

TRBJ2-1 | TRBV27 | . | TRBD2 | TGTGCCAGCAGTCCTCGTAGCGGGGGGGTTGATGAGCAGTTCTTC | CASSPRSGGVDEQFF
TRBJ2-1 | TRBV12-5 | . | TRBD2 | TGTGCTAGTGGCCTAGCGGTATACAATGAGCAGTTCTTC | CASGLAVYNEQFF
TRBJ2-3 | TRBV9 | . | . | TGTGCCAGCAGCGTATCGTACACAGATACGCAGTATTTT | CASSVSYTDTQYF
TRBJ2-4 | TRBV4-1 | . | . | TGCGCCAGCAGCCAAGGTATAGCCAAAAACATTCAGTACTTC | CASSQGIAKNIQYF
TRBJ1-1 | TRBV20-1 | . | . | TGCAGTGCTAGAACGCGAACTGAAGCTTTCTTT | CSARTRTEAFF
TRBJ2-1 | TRBV7-3 | . | . | TGTGCCAGCAGCTTAAATCTAGAGCGGATACAGTTCTTC | CASSLNLERIQFF
TRBJ2-1 | TRBV10-3 | . | . | TGTGCCATCAGTGAGTCGCGGGCAGGACGGAATGAGCAGTTCTTC | CAISESRAGRNEQFF
TRBJ2-1 | TRBV19 | . | . | TGTGCCAGTAGGGCCAGGGGAACGACCTACAATGAGCAGTTCTTC | CASRARGTTYNEQFF
TRBJ1-4 | TRBV18 | . | . | TGTGCCAGCTCACGAAACTCCCCCCAAGATAATGAAAAACTGTTTTTT | CASSRNSPQDNEKLFF
TRBJ2-3 | TRBV5-1 | . | . | TGCGCCAGCAGCCACGGGGGGCAGGGGGCGGATACGCAGTATTTT | CASSHGGQGADTQYF
TRBJ2-7 | TRBV7-8 | . | TRBD1 | TGTGCCAGCAGCTTACTCCGGGACAGGGGCTACGAGCAGTACTTC | CASSLLRDRGYEQYF
TRBJ1-4 | TRBV6-6 | . | . | TGTGCCAGCAGGCCCTCGCACTCGATCGGTGAAAAACTGTTTTTT | CASRPSHSIGEKLFF
TRBJ2-2 | TRBV2 | . | TRBD2 | TGTGCCAGCGGAAGAGCCCGGGGAGGGACCGGGGAGCTGTTTTTT | CASGRARGGTGELFF
TRBJ2-7 | TRBV7-8 | once | . | TGTGCCAGCAGCTTAGATAGCGGAGCCTCATACGAGCAGTACTTC | CASSLDSGASYEQYF
TRBJ1-5 | TRBV7-8 | . | . | TGTGCCAGCAGCTCCCAGGGGCTATTAAGCAATCAGCCCCAGCATTTT | CASSSQGLLSNQPQHF
TRBJ2-1 | TRBV5-4 | . | . | TGTGCCAGCAGCTCGCTCGTAGAATCGCGCGATGAGCAGTTCTTC | CASSSLVESRDEQFF
TRBJ1-2 | TRBV28 | . | . | TGTGCCAGCAGTTTGTCGGGGAACTATGGCTACACCTTC | CASSLSGNYGYTF
TRBJ1-2 | TRBV19 | . | . | TGTGCCAGTGCGGACAGAAAAACCTATGGCTACACCTTC | CASADRKTYGYTF
TRBJ1-2 | TRBV2 | . | . | TGTGCCAGCTCAGATTCCCTCACGTCTCACTATGGCTACACCTTC | CASSDSLTSHYGYTF
TRBJ2-7 | TRBV19 | . | TRBD1 | TGTGCCAGTAGTCTTGGACAGGGGAGGGACGAGCAGTACTTC | CASSLGQGRDEQYF
TRBJ1-2 | TRBV4-1 | . | . | TGCGCCAGCAGCCAAGAATGGGGGGGAGTCGACTATGGCTACACCTTC | CASSQEWGGVDYGYTF
TRBJ2-1 | TRBV28 | . | TRBD1 | TGTGCCAGCAGTCTGGTTCATTCGGGGACAGGTACTTTCGTCTACAATGAGCAGTTCTTC | CASSLVHSGTGTFVYNEQFF
TRBJ1-5 | TRBV6-5 | . | . | TGTGCCAGCAAGGACGGGGGTGGCAATCAGCCCCAGCATTTT | CASKDGGGNQPQHF
TRBJ2-3 | TRBV27 | . | . | TGTGCCAGCAGTTTAAGTCTAGCCGGTAACACAGATACGCAGTATTTT | CASSLSLAGNTDTQYF
TRBJ2-7 | TRBV5-4 | . | TRBD2 | TGTGCCAGCAGCCCTGGTGGTAGCGGGGGGCTTTCCTACGAGCAGTACTTC | CASSPGGSGGLSYEQYF
TRBJ2-7 | TRBV12-5 | . | TRBD1 | TGTGCTAGTGGGTCCTGGGACAGGGTTTCCTACGAGCAGTACTTC | CASGSWDRVSYEQYF
TRBJ1-3 | TRBV7-6 | few | TRBD1 | TGTGCCAGCAGCCCCCGACAGGGTTTGCGTGGAAACACCATATATTTT | CASSPRQGLRGNTIYF
TRBJ2-7 | TRBV6-1 | . | TRBD1 | TGTGCCAGCAGTGAAAGTGCGGGACAGGGAAACCACGAGCAGTACTTC | CASSESAGQGNHEQYF
TRBJ1-3 | TRBV5-1 | . | . | TGCGCCAGCAGCCAGTCAGGGGACTCTGGAAACACCATATATTTT | CASSQSGDSGNTIYF
TRBJ2-7 | TRBV6-5 | once | . | TGTGCCAGCAGTTTAACGGACAGCCTCTACGAGCAGTACTTC | CASSLTDSLYEQYF
TRBJ2-3 | TRBV5-8 | once | TRBD2 | TGTGCCAGCAGCTTAGCGGGGGGAGGAGGAGATACGCAGTATTTT | CASSLAGGGGDTQYF
TRBJ2-1 | TRBV25-1 | few | . | TGTGCCAGCACCCACCTCTCGGGGGAAAACAATGAGCAGTTCTTC | CASTHLSGENNEQFF
TRBJ2-1 | TRBV10-1 | . | TRBD1 | TGCGCCAGCAGTGAGCAGGGGGCGGCGGACAATGAGCAGTTCTTC | CASSEQGAADNEQFF
TRBJ2-7 | TRBV28 | . | TRBD2 | TGTGCCAGCAGCTGGGGGGGTTACGAGCAGTACTTC | CASSWGGYEQYF
TRBJ2-7 | TRBV14 | . | TRBD1 | TGTGCCAGCAGCCAAGATCTCTCGACCGGGACAGGGGGCTACGAGCAGTACTTC | CASSQDLSTGTGGYEQYF
TRBJ2-3 | TRBV5-6 | few | . | TGTGCCAGCAGCGGCATCCGGACAGCTAGCACAGATACGCAGTATTTT | CASSGIRTASTDTQYF
TRBJ2-1 | TRBV30 | once | TRBD2 | TGTGCCTGGAGTGCCGGACTAGCGGGGGCGCGGCAGTTCTTC | CAWSAGLAGARQFF
TRBJ2-3 | TRBV11-3 | . | . | TGTGCCAGCAGCCCGTACAGAGGGGATACGCAGTATTTT | CASSPYRGDTQYF
TRBJ1-5 | TRBV5-6 | . | TRBD1 | TGTGCCAGCAGCTTCTTTTCGACAGGGTACCAGCCCCAGCATTTT | CASSFFSTGYQPQHF
TRBJ1-6 | TRBV30 | . | TRBD1 | TGTGCCTGGAGAGCTAGGTTGGGACAGGGGGCTCGTTCACCCCTCCACTTT | CAWRARLGQGARSPLHF
TRBJ2-1 | TRBV4-3 | . | TRBD1 | TGCGCCAGTCAGAGGGGGCTAGCTGTGAATGAGCAGTTCTTC | CASQRGLAVNEQFF
TRBJ1-1 | TRBV12-5 | . | . | TGTGCTAGTGGTTTGGTACTAGTTCACACTGAAGCTTTCTTT | CASGLVLVHTEAFF
TRBJ1-2 | TRBV7-2 | . | . | TGTGCCAGCAGCTTGCTCAGGTCCCCTTATGGCTACACCTTC | CASSLLRSPYGYTF
TRBJ2-3 | TRBV29-1 | . | . | TGCAGCGTTGTCCCACCAGGGGCAGATACGCAGTATTTT | CSVVPPGADTQYF
TRBJ2-7 | TRBV4-3 | . | TRBD1 | TGCGCCAGCAGCCAAGATGGGACAGGCGTCTACGAGCAGTACTTC | CASSQDGTGVYEQYF
TRBJ1-2 | TRBV7-9 | . | . | TGTGCCAGCAGCTTAGTCCTGGGAGGGAATGGCTACACCTTC | CASSLVLGGNGYTF
TRBJ2-7 | TRBV25-1 | . | . | TGTGCCAGCAGTGAAGGGGCCTCCGAGCAGTACTTC | CASSEGASEQYF
TRBJ2-7 | TRBV7-6 | . | . | TGTGCCAGCAGCCCCGGTTACGAGCAGTACTTC | CASSPGYEQYF
TRBJ1-6 | TRBV5-4 | . | . | TGTGCCAGTAAACTGAGCGATTCACCCCTCCACTTT | CASKLSDSPLHF
TRBJ1-6 | TRBV28 | few | . | TGTGCCAGCAGACTCTCGAGCTCCTATAATTCACCCCTCCACTTT | CASRLSSSYNSPLHF
TRBJ2-7 | TRBV19 | . | . | TGTGCCAGTAGTATAACCGGGATCACCTACGAGCAGTACTTC | CASSITGITYEQYF